The entry below gives a single T cell receptor (beta chain) sequence along with its context. The antigen remains unidentified. The ends lost 6 bases at V and 5 bases at J; junction bases unmatched: 15. The CDR3 runs 16 residues. CDR1 and CDR2 from the germline V gene are MNHEY and SMNVEV (reference sequence). Researchers prepared the TCRbeta library using unique molecular identifiers, the study reports. TCRdb re-called the PCR reads with MiXCR, one entry per CDR3 protein. The table lists roughly 400,000 distinct CDR3 sequences, around two fifths of them singletons, with 27% in the top ten. The source of the sample is a study of T-cell reconstitution after alpha-beta-depleted transplantation in children. Study-level results: Fresh T-cell production supplied most of the T-cell counts and diversity seen one year after transplant. About two months after transplant, alpha-beta T cells reportedly came from several hundred expanded graft clones. Surviving recipient cells, namely T cells and thymic progenitors, were the source of high day-60 TCRbeta diversity in some patients.

The sample in question was PBMCs, obtained before TCRalphabeta/CD19-depleted stem cell transplant. This clonotype originated in a girl aged 2 to 9 with aplastic anemia, due to receive a stem cell transplant. The chain links TRBV27 to TRBJ2-5, with 7 bases that match TRBD1. CDR3 nucleotides: TGTGCCAGCAGCTTACGCCCGACAGGGCCCTCGGAGACCCAGTACTTC. Translating gives CASSLRPTGPSETQYF.